Listed below are T cell receptor beta chains from one sample, sequenced in a study of post-analysis software for immune sequencing data. Via MiXCR, TCRdb re-called the PCR reads, giving one row per CDR3 protein. The data show more than 500,000 distinct CDR3 sequences, 34% seen once. The source material was blood. The receptors come from a girl younger than 18 with multiple sclerosis. The conserved cysteine and the conserved F or W are not part of the CDR3 here. Size is stated for part of the rows, as once, few or many counts, or as a class when the clone is expanded.

J gene | clone size | V gene | CDR3 length | CDR3 protein
TRBJ1-1 | once | TRBV6-1 | 11 | ASTAGVNTEAF
TRBJ2-3 | NA | TRBV20-1 | 12 | SAIVAGGTDTQY
TRBJ1-2 | NA | TRBV5-6 | 13 | ASSLGQLIGEGYT
TRBJ2-5 | NA | TRBV3-1 | 12 | ASSQVGNGETQY
TRBJ2-1 | NA | TRBV7-9 | 11 | ASSSTAGNEQF
TRBJ2-1 | few | TRBV7-7 | 13 | ASSPSGGSSDEQF
TRBJ2-5 | NA | TRBV20-1 | 12 | SAGWGWAKETQY
TRBJ2-1 | NA | TRBV24-1 | 15 | ATSDSARVSSYNEQF
TRBJ1-2 | NA | TRBV20-1 | 11 | SAKHSRPGGYT
TRBJ2-3 | few | TRBV10-3 | 13 | AIRNDRGPTDTQY
TRBJ1-6 | NA | TRBV10-3 | 13 | AISTGTGRNSPLH
TRBJ2-5 | NA | TRBV7-6 | 11 | ASSLTIEETQY
TRBJ2-5 | NA | TRBV28 | 13 | ASSLGPGQEETQY
TRBJ2-5 | NA | TRBV21-1 | 14 | ASSKRTGAREETQY
TRBJ1-4 | NA | TRBV12-3/TRBV12-4 | 12 | ASRPDGGYEKLF
TRBJ1-5 | NA | TRBV6-2/TRBV6-3 | 11 | ASNTGDNQPQH
TRBJ2-5 | many | TRBV11-2 | 12 | ASSPNQGKETQY
NA | NA | TRBV20-1 | 13 | SASEAGAGSETQY
TRBJ2-3 | many | TRBV29-1 | 10 | SVDIPTDTQY
TRBJ1-1 | NA | TRBV7-9 | 13 | ASSIQGGSDTEAF
TRBJ2-1 | NA | TRBV6-1 | 11 | ASIKPGANEQF
TRBJ2-7 | NA | TRBV20-1 | 14 | SARALTSGVVYEQY
TRBJ2-2 | NA | TRBV3-1 | 13 | ASSQGAGNTGELF
TRBJ2-2 | NA | TRBV4-1 | 12 | ASSQGLATGELF
TRBJ2-7 | few | TRBV6-2/TRBV6-3 | 12 | ASSKNRESWEQY
TRBJ2-3 | few | TRBV10-3 | 15 | AISEPWDRGRPDTQY
TRBJ2-5 | few | TRBV3-1 | 12 | ASSFRGTQETQY
TRBJ2-5 | NA | TRBV5-1 | 12 | ASSLEGAYETQY
TRBJ1-1 | few | TRBV15 | 13 | ATSRPGSGPIEAF
TRBJ1-5 | NA | TRBV24-1 | 11 | ATSGTGVQPQH
TRBJ1-4 | NA | TRBV12-3/TRBV12-4 | 12 | ASSFFLGNEKRF
TRBJ2-2 | NA | TRBV12-3/TRBV12-4 | 11 | ATQKAGTGELF
NA | NA | TRBV15 | 13 | ATSSRGRIQETQY
TRBJ1-2 | NA | TRBV7-9 | 10 | ASSLHRDGYT
TRBJ2-5 | few | TRBV25-1 | 13 | ASSEGYGGEETQY